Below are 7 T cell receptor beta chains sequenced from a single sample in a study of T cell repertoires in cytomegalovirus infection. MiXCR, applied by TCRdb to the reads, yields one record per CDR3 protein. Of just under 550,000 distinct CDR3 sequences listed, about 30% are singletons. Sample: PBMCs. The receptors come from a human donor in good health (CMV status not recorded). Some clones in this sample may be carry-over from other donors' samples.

CDR3 sequence (DNA): TGTGCCAGCAGCTTAGATCCCCCGCGGGCACACCAGCATTTT. Its translation: CASSLDPPRAHQHF. This rearrangement joins TRBV7-6 to TRBJ1-5; D is undetermined. V was pared by 1 base and J by 12 bases, with 16 bases between. CDR3 length equals 14 residues. Germline assignment: CDR1 SGHVS and CDR2 FNYEAQ.

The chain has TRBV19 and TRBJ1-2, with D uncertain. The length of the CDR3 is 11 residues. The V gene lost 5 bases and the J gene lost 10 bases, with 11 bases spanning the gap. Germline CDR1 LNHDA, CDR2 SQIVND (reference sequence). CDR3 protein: CASSETMVYTF. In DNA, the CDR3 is TGTGCCAGTAGTGAGACGATGGTCTACACCTTC.

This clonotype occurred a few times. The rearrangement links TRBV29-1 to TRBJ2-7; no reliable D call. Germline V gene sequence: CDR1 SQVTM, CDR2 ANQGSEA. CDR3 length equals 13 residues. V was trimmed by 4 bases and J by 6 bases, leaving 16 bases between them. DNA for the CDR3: TGCAGCGTTGGTCTGGAAGGTACGTTCGAGCAGTACGTC. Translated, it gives CSVGLEGTFEQYV.

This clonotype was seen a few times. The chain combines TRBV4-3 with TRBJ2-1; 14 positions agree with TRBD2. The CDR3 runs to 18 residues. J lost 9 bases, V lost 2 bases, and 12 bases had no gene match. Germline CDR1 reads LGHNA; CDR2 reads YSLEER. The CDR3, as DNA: TGCGCCAGCAGCCAATTGATCATGACTAGCGGGAGGGCCGCTGAGCAGTTCTTC. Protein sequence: CASSQLIMTSGRAAEQFF.

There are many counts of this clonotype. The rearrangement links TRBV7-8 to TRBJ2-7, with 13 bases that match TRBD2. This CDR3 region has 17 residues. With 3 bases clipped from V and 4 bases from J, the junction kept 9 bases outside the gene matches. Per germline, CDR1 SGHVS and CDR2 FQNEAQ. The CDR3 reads CASSLNRTSGRVYEQYF. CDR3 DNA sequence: TGTGCCAGCAGCTTGAACAGGACTAGCGGGAGAGTATACGAGCAGTACTTC. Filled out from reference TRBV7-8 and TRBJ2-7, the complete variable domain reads GAGVSQSPRYKVAKRGQDVALRCDPISGHVSLFWYQQALGQGPEFLTYFQNEAQLDKSGLPSDRFFAERPEGSVSTLKIQRTQQEDSAVYLCASSLNRTSGRVYEQYFGPGTRLTVT.

The CDR3, as DNA: TGTGCCAGCAGTGACCGAGCGACTGTACATAACTATGGCTACACCTTC. This encodes CASSDRATVHNYGYTF. The J gene is TRBJ1-2, the V gene TRBV2; D gene ambiguous. Trimming took off 3 bases at V and 1 base at J, with 15 bases between the two ends. The germline gives CDR1 SNHLY, CDR2 FYNNEI. This CDR3 spans 16 amino acids.

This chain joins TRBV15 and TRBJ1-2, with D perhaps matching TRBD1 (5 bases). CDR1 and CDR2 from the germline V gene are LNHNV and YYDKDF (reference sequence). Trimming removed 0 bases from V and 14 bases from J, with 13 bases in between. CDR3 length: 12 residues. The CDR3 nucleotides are TGTGCCACCAGCAGAGATCTACGGACAAGGACCTTC. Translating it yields CATSRDLRTRTF.